The clone carrying this T cell receptor beta chain was seen a few times. This CDR3 is 14 amino acids long. Trimming shortened V by 6 bases and J by 3 bases, and 14 bases separated the two germline ends. Germline-derived CDR1 and CDR2 are MNHEY and SMNVEV (reference sequence). The data were taken from a study of T cells in Graves' hyperthyroidism and ophthalmopathy. Hyperthyroidism had been newly diagnosed in patients aged 18 to 65, and its duration was under 2 months. RNA transcripts gave rise to amplified TCR beta CDR3 regions. HTBI primers were employed in a first-round RT-PCR of the TCR CDR3. TCRdb recomputed calls from the multiplex PCR reads with MiXCR, one row per CDR3 protein. This sample has around 440,000 distinct CDR3 sequences, with approximately 14% found just once.

The chain couples TRBV27 to TRBJ2-5; D may be TRBD2 (6 bases). This receptor was obtained from a woman under 30 with Graves' hyperthyroidism. Sequences were obtained from blood. The CDR3 sequence is CASSSRRGKETQYF. DNA for the CDR3: TGTGCCAGCAGCTCCAGGAGGGGCAAAGAGACCCAGTACTTC.